The present TCR beta chain was sequenced within a study of response to subunit inactivated influenza vaccine. This clonotype was counted ten times or more. Its specificity is unknown. Findings and caveats of the study: T cells newly recruited by each seasonal influenza vaccination are few, the authors suggested.

One entry per CDR3 protein results from TCRdb running MiXCR on the RT-PCR reads. The table has 400,000 to 650,000 distinct CDR3 sequences, approximately 6.9% seen once. This clonotype was sampled from a man between 50 and 70 years old who received an inactivated influenza vaccine. Material: PBMCs from blood, obtained roughly 24 months after vaccination.

Here the CDR3 reads CSFKREGPKTQYF. CDR3 DNA: TGCAGTTTTAAACGGGAGGGCCCGAAGACCCAGTACTTC. This chain joins TRBV20-1 and TRBJ2-5, with TRBD2 matching 8 bases. Germline CDR1 and CDR2: DFQATT and SNEGSKA (reference sequence). This CDR3 comprises 13 residues. Trimming at V came to 8 bases and at J to 6 bases, leaving 11 bases not matched to a gene.